This TCR beta chain was identified during a study of blood T cell repertoires in COVID-19. The overall study: Sites in the United States, Italy and Spain provided acute and convalescent COVID-19 samples. PBMCs, B-cell-depleted T cells, or T cells were the source of the cDNA or gDNA that made up the material.

CDR3 length: 15 residues. The J segment lost 2 bases and the V segment lost 5 bases, leaving 6 bases of the junction unmatched. Per germline, CDR1 WNHNN and CDR2 SYGVQD (reference sequence). How the authors handled the data: Amplification of reference gene primers was used by the study to estimate nucleated cell counts. Some clones are missing from TCRdb's copy, which holds only in-frame ones; the method was immunoSEQ multiplex PCR. From that table come the V and J calls and clone size; the DNA was used to work out D and trimming. The sample has approximately 200,000 clones, around 85% seen once; the top ten hold 2% to 2.5%. This clone was observed a single time.

The clonotype originates from a man aged 65 to 79 with active or convalescent COVID-19. The J gene is TRBJ1-5, the V gene TRBV10-1; 7 bases agree with TRBD1. The sample taken for sequencing was peripheral blood. CDR3 sequence: CASSKQGFGNQPQHF. The CDR3 DNA reads TGCGCCAGCAGTAAACAGGGGTTCGGCAATCAGCCCCAGCATTTT.